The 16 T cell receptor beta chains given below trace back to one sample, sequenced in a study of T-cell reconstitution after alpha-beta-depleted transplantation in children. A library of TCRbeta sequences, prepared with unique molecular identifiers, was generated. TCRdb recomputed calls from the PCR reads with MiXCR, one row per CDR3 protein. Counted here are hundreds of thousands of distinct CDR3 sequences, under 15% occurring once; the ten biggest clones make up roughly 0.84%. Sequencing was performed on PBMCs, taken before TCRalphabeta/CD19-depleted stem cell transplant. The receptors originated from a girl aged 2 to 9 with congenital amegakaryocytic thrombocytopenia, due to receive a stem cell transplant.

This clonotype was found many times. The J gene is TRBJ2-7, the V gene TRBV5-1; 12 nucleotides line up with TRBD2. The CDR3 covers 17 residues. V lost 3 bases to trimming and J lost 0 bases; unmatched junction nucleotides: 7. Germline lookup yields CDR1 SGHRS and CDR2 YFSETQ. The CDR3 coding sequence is TGCGCCAGCAGCTCAGGGACTAGCGGGTTCAACTCCTACGAGCAGTACTTC. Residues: CASSSGTSGFNSYEQYF. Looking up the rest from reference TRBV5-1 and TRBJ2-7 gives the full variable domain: KAGVTQTPRYLIKTRGQQVTLSCSPISGHRSVSWYQQTPGQGLQFLFEYFSETQRNKGNFPGRFSGRQFSNSRSEMNVSTLELGDSALYLCASSSGTSGFNSYEQYFGPGTRLTVT.

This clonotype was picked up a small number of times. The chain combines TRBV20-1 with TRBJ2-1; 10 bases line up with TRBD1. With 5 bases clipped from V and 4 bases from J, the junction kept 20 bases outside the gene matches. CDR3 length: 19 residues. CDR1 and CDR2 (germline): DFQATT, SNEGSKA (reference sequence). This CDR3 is CSAYQSPGQGGFLYNEQFF. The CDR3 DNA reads TGCAGTGCTTATCAAAGCCCAGGACAGGGGGGCTTCCTTTACAATGAGCAGTTCTTC.

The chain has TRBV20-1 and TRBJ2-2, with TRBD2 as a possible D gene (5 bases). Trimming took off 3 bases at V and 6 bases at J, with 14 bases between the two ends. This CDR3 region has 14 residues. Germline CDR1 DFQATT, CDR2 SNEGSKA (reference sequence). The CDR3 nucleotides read TGCAGTGCTAGTTTTCCGAGGGTACCCGGGGAGCTGTTTTTT. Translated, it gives CSASFPRVPGELFF.

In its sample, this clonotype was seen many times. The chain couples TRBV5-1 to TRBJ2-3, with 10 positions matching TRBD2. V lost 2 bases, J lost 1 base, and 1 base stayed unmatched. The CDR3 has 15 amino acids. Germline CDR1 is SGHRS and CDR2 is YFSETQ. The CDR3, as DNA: TGCGCCAGCAGCTTTGGGACTAGCGGCACAGATACGCAGTATTTT. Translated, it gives CASSFGTSGTDTQYF.

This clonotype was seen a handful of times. For the CDR3, the DNA is TGCGCCAGCAGCCCGTGGACTACGAACACCGGGGAGCTGTTTTTT. Protein: CASSPWTTNTGELFF. The chain is built from TRBV5-1 and TRBJ2-2; tentative D call: TRBD2 (6 bases). Between the trimmed V and J ends, which lost 4 bases and 0 bases, there was a span of 10 bases. This CDR3 has 15 residues. The germline gives CDR1 SGHRS, CDR2 YFSETQ.

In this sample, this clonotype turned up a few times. In DNA form, the CDR3 reads TGTGCCAGCAGCTTCTGGGCACGCGACAGGGGAAATGGCTACACCTTC. Amino acids: CASSFWARDRGNGYTF. The chain couples TRBV5-8 to TRBJ1-2; 8 nucleotides match TRBD1. CDR3 length: 16 residues. CDR1 SGHTS and CDR2 YDEGEE come from the germline V gene. After removal of 2 bases from V and 6 bases from J, the junction contained 12 bases not matched to a gene.

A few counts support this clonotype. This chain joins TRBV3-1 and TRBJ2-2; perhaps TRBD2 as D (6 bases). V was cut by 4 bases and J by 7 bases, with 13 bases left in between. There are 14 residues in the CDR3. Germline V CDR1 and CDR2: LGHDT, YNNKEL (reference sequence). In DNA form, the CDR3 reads TGTGCCAGCAGCCGGTCGGGAGATAACGGGGAGCTGTTTTTT. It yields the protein CASSRSGDNGELFF. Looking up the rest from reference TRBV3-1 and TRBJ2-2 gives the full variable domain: DTAVSQTPKYLVTQMGNDKSIKCEQNLGHDTMYWYKQDSKKFLKIMFSYNNKELIINETVPNRFSPKSPDKAHLNLHINSLELGDSAVYFCASSRSGDNGELFFGEGSRLTVL.

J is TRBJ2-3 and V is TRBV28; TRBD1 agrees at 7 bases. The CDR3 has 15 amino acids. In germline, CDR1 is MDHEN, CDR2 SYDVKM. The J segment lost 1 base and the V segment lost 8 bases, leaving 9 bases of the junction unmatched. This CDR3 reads CASGYDRVRTDTQYF. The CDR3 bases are TGTGCCAGCGGATACGACAGGGTGCGCACAGATACGCAGTATTTT.

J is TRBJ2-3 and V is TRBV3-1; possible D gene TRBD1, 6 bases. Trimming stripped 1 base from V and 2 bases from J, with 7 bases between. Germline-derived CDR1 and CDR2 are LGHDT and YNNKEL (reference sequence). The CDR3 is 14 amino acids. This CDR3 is CASSQGQATDTQYF. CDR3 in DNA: TGTGCCAGCAGCCAAGGACAGGCCACAGATACGCAGTATTTT.

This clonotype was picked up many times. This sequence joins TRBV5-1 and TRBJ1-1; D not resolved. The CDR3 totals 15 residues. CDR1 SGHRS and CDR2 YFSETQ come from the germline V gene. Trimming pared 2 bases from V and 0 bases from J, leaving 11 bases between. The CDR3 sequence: CASSFQTPMNTEAFF. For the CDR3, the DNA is TGCGCCAGCAGCTTCCAGACCCCGATGAACACTGAAGCTTTCTTT.

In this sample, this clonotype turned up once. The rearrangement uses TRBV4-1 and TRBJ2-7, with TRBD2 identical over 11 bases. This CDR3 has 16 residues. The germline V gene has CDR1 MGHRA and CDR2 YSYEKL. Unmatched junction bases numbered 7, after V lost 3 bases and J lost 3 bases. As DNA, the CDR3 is TGCGCCAGCAGCCAGCTACTAGCGGGAGAGGGCTACGAGCAGTACTTC. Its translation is CASSQLLAGEGYEQYF.

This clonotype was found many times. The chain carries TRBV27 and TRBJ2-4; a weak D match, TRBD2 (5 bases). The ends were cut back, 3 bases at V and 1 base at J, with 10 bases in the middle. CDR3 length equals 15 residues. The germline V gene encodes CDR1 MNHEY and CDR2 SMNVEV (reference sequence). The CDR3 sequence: CASSFYGEAKNIQYF. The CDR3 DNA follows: TGTGCCAGCAGTTTCTACGGGGAGGCCAAAAACATTCAGTACTTC.

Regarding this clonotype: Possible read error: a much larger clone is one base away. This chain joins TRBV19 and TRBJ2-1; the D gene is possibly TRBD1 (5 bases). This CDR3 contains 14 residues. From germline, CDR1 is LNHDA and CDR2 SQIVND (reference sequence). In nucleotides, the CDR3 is TGTGCCAATAGTATGACAGAAACCTACAATGAGCAGTTCTTC. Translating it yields CANSMTETYNEQFF. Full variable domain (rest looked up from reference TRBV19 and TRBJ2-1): DGGITQSPKYLFRKEGQNVTLSCEQNLNHDAMYWYRQDPGQGLRLIYYSQIVNDFQKGDIAEGYSVSREKKESFPLTVTSAQKNPTAFYLCANSMTETYNEQFFGPGTRLTVL.

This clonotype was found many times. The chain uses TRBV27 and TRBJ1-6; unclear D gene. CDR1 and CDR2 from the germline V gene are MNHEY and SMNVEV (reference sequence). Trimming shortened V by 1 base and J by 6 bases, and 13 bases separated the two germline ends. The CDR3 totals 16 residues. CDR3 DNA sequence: TGTGCCAGCAGTTTATTGGTGGGAGGTAGTAATTCACCCCTCCACTTT. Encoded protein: CASSLLVGGSNSPLHF.

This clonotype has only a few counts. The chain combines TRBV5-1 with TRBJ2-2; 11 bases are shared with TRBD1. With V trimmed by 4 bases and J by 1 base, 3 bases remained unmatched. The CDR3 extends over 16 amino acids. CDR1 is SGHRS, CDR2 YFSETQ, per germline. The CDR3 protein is CASSAGTGGNTGELFF. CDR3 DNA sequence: TGCGCCAGCAGCGCCGGGACAGGGGGGAACACCGGGGAGCTGTTTTTT.

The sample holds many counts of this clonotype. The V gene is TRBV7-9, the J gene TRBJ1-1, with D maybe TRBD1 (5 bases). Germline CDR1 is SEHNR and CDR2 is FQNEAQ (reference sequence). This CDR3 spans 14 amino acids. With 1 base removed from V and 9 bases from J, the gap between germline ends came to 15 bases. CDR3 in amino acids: CASSLDGQGTKAFF. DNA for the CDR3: TGTGCCAGCAGCTTAGACGGGCAGGGAACGAAAGCTTTCTTT.